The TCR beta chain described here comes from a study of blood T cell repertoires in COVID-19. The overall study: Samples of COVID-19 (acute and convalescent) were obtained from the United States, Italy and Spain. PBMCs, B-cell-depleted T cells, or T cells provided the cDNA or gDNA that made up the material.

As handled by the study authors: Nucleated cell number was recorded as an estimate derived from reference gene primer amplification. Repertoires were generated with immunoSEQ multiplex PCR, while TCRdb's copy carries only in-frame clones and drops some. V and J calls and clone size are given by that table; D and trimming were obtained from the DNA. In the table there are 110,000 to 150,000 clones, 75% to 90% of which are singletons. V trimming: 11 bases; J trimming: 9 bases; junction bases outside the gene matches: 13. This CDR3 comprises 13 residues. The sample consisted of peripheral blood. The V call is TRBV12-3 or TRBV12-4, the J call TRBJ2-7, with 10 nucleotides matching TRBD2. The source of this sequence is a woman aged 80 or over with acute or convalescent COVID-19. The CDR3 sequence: CASYPSGGAVQYF. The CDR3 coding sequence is TGTGCCTCCTATCCCAGCGGGGGGGCCGTGCAGTACTTC.